This T cell receptor (beta chain) came from a study of cytomegalovirus exposure and HLA in healthy donors. PCR was performed using 60 Vbeta and 13 Jbeta primers. Clones were read by immunoSEQ multiplex PCR, and TCRdb kept only the in-frame ones, dropping some. Among approximately 210,000 clones listed, over 80% were seen once. Study-wide results and limits: Whilst most TCR sequences proved rare, a subset of public TCRs occurred across many donors. Judged likely to be a sequencing artifact was a cluster of highly shared sequence variants. Presence/absence analyses treated sequencing depth as roughly uniform across donors. Later on, analysis showed that most CMV-associated TCR beta chains appeared to be HLA-restricted.

The CDR3 covers 14 residues. Germline CDR1 reads SGHNT; CDR2 reads YYREEE (reference sequence). Between the trimmed V and J ends, which lost 3 bases and 0 bases, there was a span of 9 bases. About this clone: Its specificity is not known.

Sequencing input: PBMCs. The V call is TRBV5-4, the J call TRBJ1-2; no firm D call. The sequence was obtained from a woman aged 50 to 65 in good health and CMV-seropositive. CDR3 nucleotides: TGTGCCAGCAGCTCAGCGGCCTCTAACTATGGCTACACCTTC. Translating it yields CASSSAASNYGYTF.